One sample yielded the 4 T cell receptor beta chains listed below, sequenced in a study of shared clonotypes between healthy human individuals. Naivety among CD8 cells was defined by CD45RO negativity and positive CCR7 selection, thereby excluding terminally differentiated effector memory CD45RA+ cells. This table comes from immunoSEQ multiplex PCR, and its TCRdb copy is limited to in-frame clones, with some not included. There are a few million clones in the sample; 93% occur only once, and about 1.7% lies in the top ten. The specimen sequenced was naive CD8+ T cells from PBMCs. The origin of the receptors is a man aged 18 to 35 in good health. Some clones in this sample may be carry-over from other donors' samples.

As to this clone: Within the sample, other DNA sequences also encode this same CDR3. The chain employs TRBV2 and TRBJ1-5; D unclear. Trimming removed 7 bases from V and 7 bases from J, with 14 bases in between. Germline CDR1 SNHLY, CDR2 FYNNEI. The CDR3 has 13 amino acids. The DNA of the CDR3 is TGTGCCAGCACAGCCCTGCTGACCCAGCCCCAGCATTTT. Translation: CASTALLTQPQHF.

The J gene is TRBJ2-7, the V gene TRBV6-1; 11 positions match TRBD2. The ends lost 3 bases at V and 7 bases at J; junction bases unmatched: 8. The CDR3 is 15 amino acids. Germline-derived CDR1 and CDR2 are MNHNS and SASEGT. DNA of the CDR3: TGTGCCAGCAGTGACGCTACTAGCGGGAGCTTAGAGCAGTACTTC. This encodes CASSDATSGSLEQYF.

This rearrangement joins TRBV27 to TRBJ2-2, with D possibly TRBD2 on 6 matching bases. V was pared by 7 bases and J by 3 bases, with 15 bases between. The CDR3 contains 15 residues. Germline-derived CDR1 and CDR2 are MNHEY and SMNVEV (reference sequence). The CDR3 sequence is CASTLLPGDTGELFF. CDR3 coding DNA: TGTGCCAGCACCCTTCTCCCGGGGGACACCGGGGAGCTGTTTTTT.

The chain links TRBV7-9 to TRBJ2-4; 7 bases line up with TRBD1. Germline CDR1 reads SEHNR; CDR2 reads FQNEAQ (reference sequence). This CDR3 has 15 residues. Germline trimming cut 8 bases from V and 7 bases from J; bases unmatched to any gene: 14. This chain's CDR3 is CASAITGAQVNIQYF. DNA of the CDR3: TGTGCCAGCGCCATCACAGGGGCGCAGGTCAACATTCAGTACTTC.